This entry concerns a single TCR beta chain. The germline gives CDR1 MNHNS, CDR2 SASEGT. The CDR3 spans 14 residues. Trimming removed 2 bases from V and 2 bases from J, with 10 bases in between. These data are taken from a study of blood T cell repertoires in COVID-19. Study background: There were acute and convalescent COVID-19 samples, and they came from the United States, Italy and Spain. T cells, B-cell-depleted T cells, or PBMCs provided the cDNA or gDNA that served as material.

Authors' methods: Amplification of reference gene primers was used by the study to estimate nucleated cell counts. Using immunoSEQ multiplex PCR, the repertoire was profiled, and TCRdb retains in-frame clones only, with some absent. From that table come the V and J calls and clone size; the DNA was used to work out D and trimming. The sample carries 85,000 to 110,000 clones, just over 85% recorded once. The sample taken for sequencing was peripheral blood. The sequence derives from a human donor in a cohort sampled during active COVID-19. This chain uses TRBV6-1 with TRBJ2-7; the D gene is possibly TRBD1 (6 bases). The CDR3 coding sequence is TGTGCCAGCAGTGAATACAGGGACACCTACGAGCAGTACTTC. Protein product: CASSEYRDTYEQYF.